The clone carrying this TCR beta chain has at least ten counts. The antigen remains unidentified. Germline V gives CDR1 SGHAT, CDR2 FQNNGV. The CDR3 loop spans 14 amino acids. The V end was cut by 5 bases, the J end by 8 bases, with 19 bases between. Expressed TCRB transcripts were sequenced because the entire RNA isolate underwent reverse transcription. Some clones are missing from TCRdb's copy, which holds only in-frame ones; the method was immunoSEQ multiplex PCR. The sample lists about 150,000 clones, roughly 8.1% seen once, with about 0.6% in the top ten. The data belong to a study of beta chain features in type 1 diabetes. Broader study findings: TCRB CDR3s from Type 1 diabetes patients were moderately but significantly shorter in all four CD4+ subsets. Cells that show high TCR expression could be over-represented by cDNA sequencing.

Every participating donor gave one draw, a heparinised blood sample averaging about 100 mL. Staining for CD45RO/CCR7/CD25/CD127/CD95/CD27 allowed sorting of CD4+ naive, central memory, regulatory and stem cell-like memory cells. The sample comprised central memory CD4+ T cells from blood. V gene TRBV11-2 combines with J gene TRBJ2-7; D is possibly TRBD2 (7 bases). The sequence was obtained from a man aged 18 to 30 in good health. CDR3: CASSANPGGGQQYF. CDR3 coding DNA: TGTGCCAGCAGCGCCAACCCTGGGGGGGGCCAGCAGTACTTC. Full variable domain (rest looked up from reference TRBV11-2 and TRBJ2-7): EAGVAQSPRYKIIEKRQSVAFWCNPISGHATLYWYQQILGQGPKLLIQFQNNGVVDDSQLPKDRFSAERLKGVDSTLKIQPAKLEDSAVYLCASSANPGGGQQYFGPGTRLTVT.